This TCR beta chain was sequenced in a study of cytomegalovirus exposure and HLA in healthy donors. CDR1 is SNHLY, CDR2 FYNNEI, per germline. The ends were cut back, 6 bases at V and 4 bases at J, with 3 bases in the middle. There are 10 residues in the CDR3. On this clone: The target antigen is unknown.

Findings of the study overall: In a later analysis, the majority of CMV-associated beta chains seemingly showed HLA restriction.

The PCR used 60 Vbeta and 13 Jbeta primers. TCRdb keeps only in-frame clones here, not all; method: immunoSEQ multiplex PCR. The table has 150,000 to 200,000 clones, roughly four fifths seen once. V and J are TRBV2 and TRBJ2-5, with no clear D. The source material was PBMCs. The clonotype comes from a woman in her 30s in good health and CMV-seropositive. CDR3 sequence (DNA): TGTGCCAGCAGCAGAGAGACCCAGTACTTC. Translating it yields CASSRETQYF.